This entry concerns a single TCR beta chain. The sample belongs to a study of blood T cell repertoires in COVID-19. The CDR3 is 14 residues long. TCRdb's copy holds only in-frame clones and misses some; the assay was immunoSEQ multiplex PCR. The data show 100,000 to 150,000 clones, 80% to 90% seen once. This TCR came from a human donor in a cohort sampled during active COVID-19. The chain carries TRBV21-1 and TRBJ2-7; the table's D call, TRBD2, has no DNA check behind it. TRBV21-1 counts as a pseudogene. Sequencing was done on a sample of peripheral blood. The CDR3: CASSPGRGSGEQYF. DNA of the CDR3: TGTGCCAGCAGCCCAGGTCGGGGGAGCGGCGAGCAGTACTTC.